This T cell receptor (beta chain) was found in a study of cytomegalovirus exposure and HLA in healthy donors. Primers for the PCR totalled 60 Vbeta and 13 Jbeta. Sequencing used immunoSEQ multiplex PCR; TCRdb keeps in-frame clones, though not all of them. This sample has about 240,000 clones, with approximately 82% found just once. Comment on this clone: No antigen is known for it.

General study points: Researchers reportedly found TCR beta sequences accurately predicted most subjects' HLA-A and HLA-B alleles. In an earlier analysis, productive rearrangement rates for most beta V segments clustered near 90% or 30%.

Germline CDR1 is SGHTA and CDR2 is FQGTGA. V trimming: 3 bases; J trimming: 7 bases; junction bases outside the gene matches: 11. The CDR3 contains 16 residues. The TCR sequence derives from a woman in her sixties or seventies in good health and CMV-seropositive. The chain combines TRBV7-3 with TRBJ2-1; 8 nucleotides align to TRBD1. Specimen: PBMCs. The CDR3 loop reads CASSFGSWRQGNEQFF. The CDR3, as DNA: TGTGCCAGCAGCTTTGGCTCGTGGAGACAGGGGAATGAGCAGTTCTTC.